One and the same sample provided the 24 T cell receptor beta chains below, sequenced in a study of shared clonotypes between healthy human individuals. TCRdb keeps only in-frame clones here, not all; method: immunoSEQ multiplex PCR. In the table there are about 2.3 million clones, about 90% of which are singletons. Sequenced material: naive CD4+ T cells from PBMCs. Subset noted: CD45RA+ positively selected. These receptor sequences come from a man aged 18 to 29 in good health. Some clones in this sample may be carry-over from other donors' samples.

The table lists this clone with a count of one. The gene calls are TRBV10-2 and TRBJ2-3, with 10 bases matching TRBD2. The V gene's germline CDR1 is WSHSY and CDR2 SAAADI. This CDR3 has 16 residues. V lost 6 bases, J lost 4 bases, and 10 bases stayed unmatched. The CDR3 nucleotides are TGCGCCAGCAGCCTGGGGCAAGCGGGAGGGCCAGATACGCAGTATTTT. Protein sequence: CASSLGQAGGPDTQYF.

The chain combines TRBV4-2 with TRBJ2-2; 9 nucleotides line up with TRBD2. CDR1 LGHNA and CDR2 YNFKEQ come from the germline V gene. V shed 10 bases, J shed 2 bases, and the junction held 5 bases outside the gene matches. The CDR3 spans 14 residues. CDR3 nucleotides: TGTGCCACCAATAGCGGGGGAAACACCGGGGAGCTGTTTTTT. Its protein product is CATNSGGNTGELFF.

The chain has TRBV6-5 and TRBJ2-1; 10 bases match TRBD2. Unmatched junction bases numbered 7, after V lost 2 bases and J lost 6 bases. Germline V gene data show CDR1 as MNHEY and CDR2 as SVGAGI. This CDR3 spans 16 amino acids. The CDR3 loop reads CASSYALAGGSNEQFF. The CDR3 DNA reads TGTGCCAGCAGTTACGCGTTAGCGGGAGGATCCAATGAGCAGTTCTTC.

This clone showed up just once. The same CDR3 is also encoded by other DNA sequences in this sample. In DNA, the CDR3 is TGTGCCAGCAGCTTACAGGGTGTGGACACTGAAGCTTTCTTT. Its translation is CASSLQGVDTEAFF. V gene TRBV7-9 combines with J gene TRBJ1-1; TRBD1 is a possible D gene (5 bases). Germline V CDR1 and CDR2: SEHNR, FQNEAQ (reference sequence). Trimming removed 2 bases from V and 3 bases from J, with 10 bases in between. The CDR3 consists of 14 residues.

V is TRBV7-2 and J is TRBJ1-6; a possible D gene is TRBD1 (5 bases). CDR3 length equals 14 residues. Germline assignment: CDR1 SGHTA and CDR2 FQGNSA. V gave up 5 bases and J gave up 9 bases, with 14 bases separating them. The CDR3, as DNA: TGTGCCAGCAGCAAGTTGGGGGAAGGTTCACCCCTCCACTTT. It specifies CASSKLGEGSPLHF.

The V gene is TRBV14, the J gene TRBJ2-1; no definite D call. The germline V gene encodes CDR1 SGHDN and CDR2 FVKESK. The CDR3 has 16 residues. V gave up 1 base and J gave up 1 base, with 11 bases separating them. CDR3 residues: CASSQVNPRSYNEQFF. The DNA of the CDR3 is TGTGCCAGCAGCCAAGTCAATCCGCGATCCTACAATGAGCAGTTCTTC.

This chain joins TRBV5-1 and TRBJ2-3; 9 nucleotides match TRBD2. Unmatched junction bases numbered 6, after V lost 4 bases and J lost 6 bases. Germline lookup yields CDR1 SGHRS and CDR2 YFSETQ. The CDR3 runs to 14 residues. CDR3 protein: CASSQPSGGDTQYF. CDR3 coding DNA: TGCGCCAGCAGCCAACCGAGCGGGGGGGATACGCAGTATTTT.

Details on this clone: The sample has other DNA sequences that encode this CDR3 too. The chain has TRBV18 and TRBJ1-1; a possible D gene is TRBD1 (5 bases). The CDR3 has 15 amino acids. Trimming removed 0 bases from V and 3 bases from J, with 11 bases in between. Germline lookup yields CDR1 KGHSH and CDR2 LQKENI. In nucleotides, the CDR3 is TGTGCCAGCTCACCACCGTCCCAGGGCGACACTGAAGCTTTCTTT. Translating gives CASSPPSQGDTEAFF.

A remark on this clone: At the DNA level, this CDR3 is encoded by other sequences in the same sample as well. This chain uses TRBV30 with TRBJ1-2; D gene unclear. This CDR3 is 13 amino acids long. CDR1 and CDR2 (germline): GTSNPN, SVGIG (reference sequence). V dropped 0 bases and J dropped 2 bases, with 7 bases sitting between them. In DNA form, the CDR3 reads TGTGCCTGGAGTGTAAGGCAGAACTATGGCTACACCTTC. It specifies CAWSVRQNYGYTF. Using reference TRBV30 and TRBJ1-2 for the parts outside the CDR3, the full variable domain is SQTIHQWPATLVQPVGSPLSLECTVEGTSNPNLYWYRQAAGRGLQLLFYSVGIGQISSEVPQNLSASRPQDRQFILSSKKLLLSDSGFYLCAWSVRQNYGYTFGSGTRLTVV.

A word on this clone: Other DNA variants within this sample encode the same CDR3. The CDR3 sequence: CASSLSPGNTEAFF. The CDR3 DNA reads TGTGCCAGCAGCTTAAGTCCAGGGAACACTGAAGCTTTCTTT. The J gene is TRBJ1-1, the V gene TRBV7-3; D unclear. This CDR3 contains 14 residues. The germline V and J ends were trimmed by 1 base and 1 base, with 7 bases remaining between them. CDR1 is SGHTA and CDR2 is FQGTGA in the germline V gene.

This clone appeared a few times. The chain links TRBV30 to TRBJ1-1; D is unresolved. The germline V and J ends were trimmed by 3 bases and 7 bases, with 12 bases remaining between them. The length of the CDR3 is 12 residues. In germline, CDR1 is GTSNPN, CDR2 SVGIG (reference sequence). The CDR3 loop is CAWSPLKGEAFF. The DNA of the CDR3 is TGTGCCTGGAGCCCGCTTAAGGGTGAAGCTTTCTTT.

The chain employs TRBV28 and TRBJ2-5, with D unresolved. The germline V and J ends were trimmed by 4 bases and 5 bases, with 17 bases remaining between them. The CDR3 runs to 15 residues. The germline CDR1 and CDR2 sequences are MDHEN and SYDVKM. CDR3 loop: CASSSASFGRETQYF. The DNA of the CDR3 is TGTGCCAGCAGTTCGGCTAGTTTCGGGCGGGAGACCCAGTACTTC.

The chain recombines TRBV4-1 with TRBJ2-2; TRBD2 matches 14 bases. The CDR3 sequence is 17 residues long. J gave up 5 bases and V 7 bases, and 9 bases lay outside the gene matches. From germline, CDR1 is MGHRA and CDR2 YSYEKL. CDR3 nucleotide sequence: TGCGCCAGCAAACGGGGACTAGCGGGAGCAGGTACCGGGGAGCTGTTTTTT. Protein sequence: CASKRGLAGAGTGELFF.

The J gene is TRBJ1-1, the V gene TRBV11-3; perhaps TRBD1 as D (5 bases). The CDR3 length is 14 residues. V was trimmed by 0 bases and J by 5 bases, leaving 10 bases between them. Germline V gene lookup returns CDR1 SGHNT and CDR2 YENEEA. The CDR3 region has the DNA TGTGCCAGCAGCTTAGAGGGGGGGGAGACTGAAGCTTTCTTT. It yields the protein CASSLEGGETEAFF.

J is TRBJ2-7 and V is TRBV30; 7 bases align to TRBD2. The CDR3 has 15 amino acids. V shed 0 bases, J shed 4 bases, and the junction held 9 bases outside the gene matches. Germline V lookup: CDR1 GTSNPN, CDR2 SVGIG (reference sequence). This CDR3 reads CAWSVPGLADYEQYF. The DNA of the CDR3 is TGTGCCTGGAGTGTACCCGGCCTAGCGGATTACGAGCAGTACTTC.

Points on this clone: The same CDR3 is also encoded by other DNA sequences in this sample. The chain joins TRBV10-3 to TRBJ2-7; 9 bases line up with TRBD2. CDR1 and CDR2 (germline): ENHRY, SYGVKD. This CDR3 has 15 amino acids. The V gene end was trimmed by 2 bases and the J gene end by 1 base; junction bases not matched to a gene: 3. CDR3 sequence: CAISESLAGSYEQYF. The CDR3 DNA follows: TGTGCCATCAGTGAGAGTCTAGCGGGATCCTACGAGCAGTACTTC.

V usage is TRBV6-5 and J usage is TRBJ1-4; TRBD1 is a possible D gene (6 bases). CDR3 size: 15 residues. V was cut by 4 bases and J by 5 bases, with 14 bases left in between. Germline CDR1 reads MNHEY; CDR2 reads SVGAGI. The CDR3 loop reads CASSSSDSRNEKLFF. CDR3 nucleotide sequence: TGTGCCAGCAGTTCCTCGGACAGCCGAAATGAAAAACTGTTTTTT.

V and J are TRBV7-3 and TRBJ2-1; 11 nucleotides line up with TRBD2. V trimming: 4 bases; J trimming: 3 bases; junction bases outside the gene matches: 8. The CDR3 is made up of 17 amino acids. The germline gives CDR1 SGHTA, CDR2 FQGTGA. The CDR3 here is CASSSTGSGRGYNEQFF. CDR3 bases: TGTGCCAGCAGCTCCACAGGTAGCGGGAGGGGCTACAATGAGCAGTTCTTC. Drawing the rest from reference TRBV7-3 and TRBJ2-1, the complete variable domain is GAGVSQTPSNKVTEKGKYVELRCDPISGHTALYWYRQSLGQGPEFLIYFQGTGAADDSGLPNDRFFAVRPEGSVSTLKIQRTERGDSAVYLCASSSTGSGRGYNEQFFGPGTRLTVL.

This chain connects TRBV18 to TRBJ2-3, with 10 bases lining up with TRBD2. From germline, CDR1 is KGHSH and CDR2 LQKENI. This CDR3 is built from 15 residues. After removal of 0 bases from V and 5 bases from J, the junction contained 2 bases not matched to a gene. CDR3 nucleotide sequence: TGTGCCAGCTCACCACCGAGCGGGAGGGTAGATACGCAGTATTTT. This gives the protein CASSPPSGRVDTQYF.

The chain joins TRBV28 to TRBJ1-2; D uncertain. Germline values: CDR1 MDHEN, CDR2 SYDVKM. The CDR3 is made up of 14 amino acids. V shed 1 base and J shed 2 bases, with 8 bases lying between them. The CDR3 is CASSLFTVNYGYTF. The CDR3 DNA sequence: TGTGCCAGCAGTTTATTTACAGTCAACTATGGCTACACCTTC.

The gene calls are TRBV7-9 and TRBJ2-3; no clear D. Per the germline V gene, CDR1 is SEHNR and CDR2 is FQNEAQ (reference sequence). The CDR3 has 17 amino acids. Trimming removed 8 bases from V and 0 bases from J, with 21 bases in between. Here the CDR3 DNA reads TGTGCCAGCCCCCACTCGTCCCCCGGCCTTAGCACAGATACGCAGTATTTT. It yields the protein CASPHSSPGLSTDTQYF.

The genes are TRBV6-5 and TRBJ2-5; possibly TRBD1 for D (6 bases). The CDR3 is 14 amino acids. Germline V gene sequence: CDR1 MNHEY, CDR2 SVGAGI. V lost 6 bases to trimming and J lost 2 bases, with 13 bases between them. The CDR3 region is CASRDRLTQETQYF. For the CDR3, the DNA is TGTGCCAGCAGGGACAGACTTACTCAAGAGACCCAGTACTTC.

The rearrangement uses TRBV5-1 and TRBJ2-3; 9 bases match TRBD1. Trimming at V came to 4 bases and at J to 2 bases, leaving 8 bases not matched to a gene. Per germline, CDR1 SGHRS and CDR2 YFSETQ. The CDR3 consists of 16 residues. This chain's CDR3 is CASSNGQGSNTDTQYF. The CDR3 nucleotides are TGCGCCAGCAGCAACGGACAGGGGAGTAACACAGATACGCAGTATTTT.

The chain combines TRBV6-5 with TRBJ2-1; 9 positions agree with TRBD2. With 3 bases clipped from V and 3 bases from J, the junction kept 3 bases outside the gene matches. CDR3 size: 15 residues. Per the germline V gene, CDR1 is MNHEY and CDR2 is SVGAGI. The CDR3 reads CASSYASGIYNEQFF. The CDR3 coding sequence is TGTGCCAGCAGTTATGCTAGCGGGATCTACAATGAGCAGTTCTTC.